The 25 T cell receptor beta chains reported below all come from one sample, sequenced in a study of blood T cells in healthy people across ages. Alongside a J-beta primer mix, a sample-barcoded 5' primer served in a second PCR lasting about 7 to 12 cycles. MiXCR was run by TCRdb on the 5' RACE reads, yielding one entry per CDR3 protein. Of almost 800,000 distinct CDR3 sequences listed, roughly 64% are singletons. Sequencing was carried out using blood. Receptors were obtained from a man in his thirties or forties in good health.

This clonotype was recorded a few times. The rearrangement uses TRBV12-3 or TRBV12-4 and TRBJ2-4; no reliable D call. The end of the DNA aligns better with TRBJ2-5, so the J call may be wrong. This CDR3 region has 14 residues. As DNA, the CDR3 is TGTGCCAGCTGGCCCCAGAGCCCAGGAAAGACCCAGTACTTC. This translates into CASWPQSPGKTQYF.

There are a few counts of this clonotype. The CDR3 reads CSVDEGVNLKANYGYTF. CDR3 bases: TGCAGCGTTGATGAAGGGGTGAACCTAAAAGCTAACTATGGCTACACCTTC. The V and J genes are TRBV29-1 and TRBJ1-2, with D perhaps TRBD1 (5 bases). Trimming cost V 3 bases and J 0 bases, with 20 bases left between them. CDR1 and CDR2 (germline): SQVTM, ANQGSEA. This CDR3 contains 17 residues.

This sequence joins TRBV2 and TRBJ2-1; TRBD2 aligns across 7 bases. Germline V gene sequence: CDR1 SNHLY, CDR2 FYNNEI. V shed 3 bases and J 4 bases; nucleotides not matched to a gene: 6. This CDR3 region has 15 residues. CDR3 in amino acids: CASSEELAAYNEQFF. CDR3 nucleotides: TGTGCCAGCAGTGAGGAGCTAGCGGCTTACAATGAGCAGTTCTTC.

This clonotype was counted a few times. The chain has TRBV20-1 and TRBJ2-3; TRBD2 matches at 9 bases. The V gene's germline CDR1 is DFQATT and CDR2 SNEGSKA (reference sequence). Trimming removed 6 bases from V and 5 bases from J; junction bases left unmatched: 9. The CDR3 has 14 amino acids. The DNA for the CDR3 is TGCAGTGCGAAGACTAGCGGAGAGATAGATACGCAGTATTTT. It encodes CSAKTSGEIDTQYF.

The sample holds a few counts of this clonotype. The chain employs TRBV20-1 and TRBJ1-6; possibly TRBD1 for D (6 bases). V lost 0 bases to trimming and J lost 10 bases, with 16 bases between them. The CDR3 is made up of 15 amino acids. CDR1 DFQATT and CDR2 SNEGSKA come from the germline V gene (reference sequence). CDR3 loop: CSAREGGAIISPLHF. As DNA, the CDR3 is TGCAGTGCTAGAGAAGGGGGGGCAATAATCTCACCCCTCCACTTT.

This clonotype was detected many times. The chain is built from TRBV20-1 and TRBJ1-6; tentative D call: TRBD1 (5 bases). This CDR3 has 13 amino acids. Per the germline V gene, CDR1 is DFQATT and CDR2 is SNEGSKA (reference sequence). V lost 3 bases and J 9 bases, leaving 12 bases between the germline ends. The CDR3 DNA reads as TGCAGTGCTAGGACAGCGGGGTTTTCACCCCTCCACTTT. It translates to CSARTAGFSPLHF.

The V gene is TRBV28, the J gene TRBJ2-1; D gene unclear. The germline V and J ends were trimmed by 3 bases and 0 bases, with 6 bases remaining between them. Germline V gene lookup returns CDR1 MDHEN and CDR2 SYDVKM. The CDR3 is 14 amino acids. The CDR3 sequence is CASSFFGSYNEQFF. Here the CDR3 DNA reads TGTGCCAGCAGTTTTTTCGGCTCCTACAATGAGCAGTTCTTC.

This clonotype was counted only a few times. V usage is TRBV7-2 and J usage is TRBJ2-1; D is unclear. The V gene lost 4 bases and the J gene lost 12 bases, with 19 bases spanning the gap. The CDR3 is made up of 14 amino acids. Germline values: CDR1 SGHTA, CDR2 FQGNSA. The DNA of the CDR3 is TGTGCCAGCAGCTCGACCTCCAGAGAGCCAGCGCAGTTCTTC. As protein: CASSSTSREPAQFF.

This chain connects TRBV28 to TRBJ2-7; possible D gene TRBD1, 5 bases. V was cut by 6 bases and J by 2 bases, with 17 bases left in between. The CDR3 length is 15 residues. Germline V gives CDR1 MDHEN, CDR2 SYDVKM. The CDR3 region is CASRGVKGDPYEQYF. In DNA form, the CDR3 reads TGTGCCAGCAGAGGGGTTAAAGGAGACCCCTACGAGCAGTACTTC.

The chain combines TRBV9 with TRBJ2-1, with 9 bases that match TRBD2. CDR1 is SGDLS and CDR2 is YYNGEE in the germline V gene. After removal of 0 bases from V and 10 bases from J, the junction contained 8 bases not matched to a gene. The CDR3 has 15 residues. The CDR3 here is CASSVVGSGRGEQFF. The DNA for the CDR3 is TGTGCCAGCAGCGTAGTCGGTAGCGGGAGAGGCGAGCAGTTCTTC.

This clonotype turned up a few times. The V call is TRBV6-1, the J call TRBJ2-3; maybe TRBD2 (5 bases). There are 13 residues in the CDR3. V was shortened by 7 bases and J by 2 bases, with 10 bases between the two germline ends. Germline lookup yields CDR1 MNHNS and CDR2 SASEGT. CDR3 sequence: CASTLGLTDTQYF. CDR3 nucleotides: TGTGCCAGCACCCTCGGACTCACAGATACGCAGTATTTT.

The chain recombines TRBV6-6 with TRBJ2-5, with 7 bases aligning to TRBD2. J gave up 1 base and V 7 bases, and 9 bases lay outside the gene matches. Per germline, CDR1 MNHNY and CDR2 SVGAGI (reference sequence). The CDR3 runs to 15 residues. CDR3 bases: TGTGCCAGCAAATCTCGCCGGGGGGTCCAAGAGACCCAGTACTTC. This translates into CASKSRRGVQETQYF.

At least ten counts were recorded for this clonotype. The rearrangement joins TRBV7-3 to TRBJ2-6; no firm D call. Trimming took 6 bases from V and 4 from J, leaving 7 bases between them. The germline gives CDR1 SGHTA, CDR2 FQGTGA. The CDR3 runs to 13 residues. As DNA, the CDR3 is TGTGCCAGCAGGCTGGCGGGGGCCAACGTCCTGACTTTC. Protein: CASRLAGANVLTF. The full variable domain, in which reference TRBV7-3 and TRBJ2-6 provide the parts outside the CDR3, is GAGVSQTPSNKVTEKGKYVELRCDPISGHTALYWYRQSLGQGPEFLIYFQGTGAADDSGLPNDRFFAVRPEGSVSTLKIQRTERGDSAVYLCASRLAGANVLTFGAGSRLTVL.

There are many counts of this clonotype. The chain carries TRBV20-1 and TRBJ2-5; either TRBD1 or TRBD2 may fit D (5 bases each). The CDR3 consists of 15 residues. From germline, CDR1 is DFQATT and CDR2 SNEGSKA (reference sequence). Trimming stripped 3 bases from V and 5 bases from J, with 19 bases between. The CDR3 DNA reads TGCAGTGCTAGCAACATGCAGGGACGAGGGGAGACCCAGTACTTC. It is translated as CSASNMQGRGETQYF.

CDR3 nucleotide sequence: TGCGCCAGCAGCCAAAATAGCGGGTTGGAGACCCAGTACTTC. Translation: CASSQNSGLETQYF. J is TRBJ2-4 and V is TRBV4-3; 7 nucleotides agree with TRBD2. The DNA end lines up better with TRBJ2-5; the J call may be wrong. The CDR3 consists of 14 residues. CDR1 is LGHNA and CDR2 is YSLEER in the germline V gene.

This clonotype was counted a single time. CDR3 loop: CAISEMSNYGYTF. In DNA form, the CDR3 reads TGTGCCATCAGTGAGATGTCCAACTATGGCTACACCTTC. This chain connects TRBV10-3 to TRBJ1-2; D unresolved. Germline V lookup: CDR1 ENHRY, CDR2 SYGVKD. The CDR3 is 13 residues long. Trimming cost V 2 bases and J 2 bases, with 6 bases left between them.

The J gene is TRBJ2-5, the V gene TRBV10-3; 9 bases are shared with TRBD1. After removal of 11 bases from V and 3 bases from J, the junction contained 10 bases not matched to a gene. This CDR3 contains 14 residues. CDR1 is ENHRY, CDR2 SYGVKD, per germline. The CDR3 region has the DNA TGTGCCTCGAGACCCGGGACAGGGAAAGAGACCCAGTACTTC. Its protein is CASRPGTGKETQYF.

The gene calls are TRBV6-6 and TRBJ2-1; the D gene is possibly TRBD2 (5 bases). The germline gives CDR1 MNHNY, CDR2 SVGAGI (reference sequence). This CDR3 region has 9 residues. V was pared by 8 bases and J by 9 bases, with 5 bases between. CDR3 sequence: CASGSEQFF. The CDR3 coding sequence is TGTGCCAGCGGGAGTGAGCAGTTCTTC.

The gene calls are TRBV2 and TRBJ1-1; the D gene is possibly TRBD1 (5 bases). From germline, CDR1 is SNHLY and CDR2 FYNNEI. Trimming left V 6 bases short and J 3 bases short, with 8 bases between. The CDR3 spans 12 residues. DNA for the CDR3: TGTGCCAGCAGGGGGACCTACACTGAAGCTTTCTTT. Its translation: CASRGTYTEAFF.

On this clonotype: This may stem from a read error, because a much larger clone lies one nucleotide away. V is TRBV7-2 and J is TRBJ2-1; D remains unclear. This CDR3 has 13 residues. Trimming stripped 5 bases from V and 9 bases from J, with 14 bases between. Per germline, CDR1 SGHTA and CDR2 FQGNSA. This CDR3 reads CASSPWRRVEQFF. The CDR3 nucleotides are TGTGCCAGCAGCCCGTGGCGACGGGTTGAGCAGTTCTTC. The entire variable domain, with the rest obtained from reference TRBV7-2 and TRBJ2-1, is as follows: GAGVSQSPSNKVTEKGKDVELRCDPISGHTALYWYRQSLGQGLEFLIYFQGNSAPDKSGLPSDRFSAERTGGSVSTLTIQRTQQEDSAVYLCASSPWRRVEQFFGPGTRLTVL.

The CDR3 spells CASSFHRDVHGYTF. CDR3 nucleotides: TGTGCCAGCAGCTTTCACAGGGACGTCCATGGCTACACCTTC. The chain has TRBV7-2 and TRBJ1-2, with D possibly matching TRBD1 (6 bases). Trimming took off 3 bases at V and 6 bases at J, with 14 bases between the two ends. Germline-derived CDR1 and CDR2 are SGHTA and FQGNSA. CDR3 length: 14 residues. The full variable domain, completed using reference TRBV7-2 and TRBJ1-2, is GAGVSQSPSNKVTEKGKDVELRCDPISGHTALYWYRQSLGQGLEFLIYFQGNSAPDKSGLPSDRFSAERTGGSVSTLTIQRTQQEDSAVYLCASSFHRDVHGYTFGSGTRLTVV.

In its sample, this clonotype was seen a few times. The chain carries TRBV10-3 and TRBJ2-7; D is unresolved. The V and J ends lost 2 bases and 9 bases respectively, with 8 bases between them. CDR1 is ENHRY, CDR2 SYGVKD, per germline. The CDR3 length is 11 residues. The CDR3 coding sequence is TGTGCCATCAGTGAGAAAATATTGCAGTACTTC. Amino acid sequence: CAISEKILQYF.

The V and J genes are TRBV7-9 and TRBJ2-7; 9 bases match TRBD1. Germline-derived CDR1 and CDR2 are SEHNR and FQNEAQ (reference sequence). The CDR3 has 14 amino acids. V trimming: 1 base; J trimming: 5 bases; junction bases outside the gene matches: 3. The CDR3 reads CASSLVGQGHEQYF. The CDR3 DNA is TGTGCCAGCAGCTTAGTAGGACAGGGGCACGAGCAGTACTTC.

The chain combines TRBV7-9 with TRBJ1-6; TRBD1 matches 7 bases. The germline V gene encodes CDR1 SEHNR and CDR2 FQNEAQ (reference sequence). The CDR3 has 15 residues. The J segment lost 8 bases and the V segment lost 5 bases, leaving 9 bases of the junction unmatched. The CDR3 nucleotides are TGTGCCAGCAGCCCGACGGACAGGAGGGATTCACCCCTCCACTTT. Translated: CASSPTDRRDSPLHF.

The V call is TRBV6-1, the J call TRBJ1-2; D unclear. This CDR3 region has 13 residues. The germline CDR1 and CDR2 sequences are MNHNS and SASEGT. V shed 1 base and J shed 7 bases, with 10 bases lying between them. CDR3 residues: CASSEDNRGGYTF. The CDR3 DNA is TGTGCCAGCAGTGAAGACAATCGGGGTGGCTACACCTTC.